These 27 T cell receptor beta chains came from one sample sequenced in a study of patients and donors after allogeneic stem cell transplantation. MiXCR, applied by TCRdb to the RT-PCR reads, yields one record per CDR3 protein. In the table there are about 410,000 distinct CDR3 sequences, 16% of which are singletons. Sequencing was performed on blood, either unsorted or a sorted T cell fraction (not recorded which). Receptors originate from a human donor who was either an allogeneic HSCT recipient or a stem cell or donor lymphocyte infusion donor (not recorded which). It is not recorded whose cells these are; they may come from a transplant donor.

The sample holds one count of this clonotype. The V call is TRBV7-7, the J call TRBJ2-5; 12 bases match TRBD1. From germline, CDR1 is SSHAT and CDR2 FNYEAQ (reference sequence). V was pared by 6 bases and J by 5 bases, with 7 bases of the junction left unmatched. The CDR3 totals 15 residues. The CDR3: CASREGQGAWETQYF. The CDR3 DNA sequence: TGTGCCAGCAGAGAGGGACAGGGGGCTTGGGAGACCCAGTACTTC.

This clonotype was seen once. This chain uses TRBV6-1 with TRBJ1-1, with 9 bases that match TRBD1. With 1 base clipped from V and 1 base from J, the junction kept 1 base outside the gene matches. CDR3 length: 15 residues. Germline V gene lookup returns CDR1 MNHNS and CDR2 SASEGT. CDR3 region: CASSEGGQGNTEAFF. The CDR3 DNA sequence: TGTGCCAGCAGTGAAGGGGGACAGGGGAACACTGAAGCTTTCTTT.

The chain recombines TRBV27 with TRBJ1-6; D gene unclear. Germline assignment: CDR1 MNHEY and CDR2 SMNVEV (reference sequence). This CDR3 is 14 amino acids long. The germline V and J ends were trimmed by 1 base and 5 bases, with 6 bases remaining between them. CDR3 loop: CASSLLGNNSPLHF. CDR3 DNA sequence: TGTGCCAGCAGTTTATTGGGGAATAATTCACCCCTCCACTTT.

This rearrangement joins TRBV5-1 to TRBJ1-1; D is unclear. This CDR3 is 14 amino acids long. Trimming cost V 1 base and J 8 bases, with 15 bases left between them. Germline V gives CDR1 SGHRS, CDR2 YFSETQ. The CDR3 DNA sequence: TGCGCCAGCAGCTTGTGGGAGGGAACACTGGAAGCTTTCTTT. Its translation is CASSLWEGTLEAFF.

The sample holds a few counts of this clonotype. The chain has TRBV29-1 and TRBJ2-1; D may be TRBD1 or TRBD2 (5 bases each). The CDR3 runs 14 residues. Germline V gene data show CDR1 as SQVTM and CDR2 as ANQGSEA. The V and J ends lost 4 bases and 6 bases respectively, with 16 bases between them. The CDR3: CSVGLLGTINEQFF. CDR3 coding DNA: TGCAGCGTTGGGCTTTTGGGGACGATCAATGAGCAGTTCTTC.

The genes are TRBV18 and TRBJ2-1; D is uncertain. The V gene's germline CDR1 is KGHSH and CDR2 LQKENI. Trimming removed 4 bases at V and 8 bases at J, with 27 bases between. The CDR3 runs to 18 residues. CDR3 residues: CASSLPPVRRRLGHEQFF. Written as DNA, the CDR3 is TGTGCCAGCTCACTACCACCCGTTCGGAGACGCCTGGGCCATGAGCAGTTCTTC.

The chain recombines TRBV9 with TRBJ2-1; 11 nucleotides align to TRBD2. Germline V gene sequence: CDR1 SGDLS, CDR2 YYNGEE. The CDR3 is made up of 18 amino acids. V lost 0 bases and J lost 7; bases outside the gene matches: 12. In DNA form, the CDR3 reads TGTGCCAGCAGCGTAGGGTCAACTAGCGGGGGAATATCTAATGAGCAGTTCTTC. Protein product: CASSVGSTSGGISNEQFF.

This clonotype was picked up a small number of times. V is TRBV29-1 and J is TRBJ2-3, with 8 bases that match TRBD1. Germline CDR1 reads SQVTM; CDR2 reads ANQGSEA. This CDR3 comprises 13 residues. V shed 7 bases and J 5 bases; nucleotides not matched to a gene: 8. In DNA, the CDR3 is TGCAGCGCCCGGGACAGGCCCCGAGATACGCAGTATTTT. Translated, it gives CSARDRPRDTQYF.

The CDR3 reads CASSLVANYGYTF. Here the CDR3 DNA reads TGTGCCAGCAGTTTGGTTGCTAACTATGGCTACACCTTC. V gene TRBV28 combines with J gene TRBJ1-2; D remains ambiguous. Trimming pared 3 bases from V and 0 bases from J, leaving 5 bases between. The CDR3 sequence is 13 residues long. In germline, CDR1 is MDHEN, CDR2 SYDVKM.

The rearrangement links TRBV4-1 to TRBJ1-3, with 10 bases that match TRBD1. From germline, CDR1 is MGHRA and CDR2 YSYEKL. V dropped 4 bases and J dropped 9; count of bases not matched to a gene: 12. The CDR3 contains 16 residues. The CDR3 DNA reads as TGCGCCAGCAGCCCGGGGACAGGGGCCCCAAGAGGCACCATATATTTT. Translated: CASSPGTGAPRGTIYF.

This clonotype turned up a few times. CDR3 DNA sequence: TGTGCCATCGGGACTAGCGGGAGAGGTAGCACAGATACGCAGTATTTT. Protein sequence: CAIGTSGRGSTDTQYF. The rearrangement joins TRBV10-3 to TRBJ2-3; the match to TRBD2 covers 14 bases. CDR1 is ENHRY and CDR2 is SYGVKD in the germline V gene. The ends lost 8 bases at V and 0 bases at J; junction bases unmatched: 4. The CDR3 has 16 residues.

This chain connects TRBV11-2 to TRBJ2-1, with no clear D. The CDR3 has 11 residues. The V end lost 5 bases, the J end lost 15 bases, and 14 bases lay between the germline ends. Germline assignment: CDR1 SGHAT and CDR2 FQNNGV. The CDR3 sequence: CASSTHSWLFF. CDR3 nucleotides: TGTGCCAGCAGCACCCACTCGTGGCTGTTCTTC.

The V call is TRBV12-3 or TRBV12-4, the J call TRBJ2-3; unclear D gene. V dropped 8 bases and J dropped 1 base, with 19 bases sitting between them. The CDR3 totals 16 residues. CDR3 residues: CASLLTELYRTDTQYF. The DNA for the CDR3 is TGTGCCAGCCTCTTGACTGAGCTATACCGCACAGATACGCAGTATTTT.

This clonotype was seen a few times. The gene calls are TRBV5-6 and TRBJ2-1; TRBD2 matches 10 bases. The CDR3 has 15 amino acids. After removal of 5 bases from V and 9 bases from J, the junction contained 11 bases not matched to a gene. Germline values: CDR1 SGHDT, CDR2 YYEEEE. CDR3 amino acids: CASSLSAGGFVEQFF. The CDR3 DNA reads as TGTGCCAGCAGTCTTTCAGCGGGAGGGTTCGTTGAGCAGTTCTTC.

This clonotype was observed a handful of times. This chain joins TRBV7-2 and TRBJ2-1; D uncertain. V lost 7 bases, J lost 0 bases, and 7 bases lay in between. CDR1 is SGHTA, CDR2 FQGNSA, per germline. The CDR3 runs to 13 residues. CDR3 DNA sequence: TGTGCCAGCATAATCCGCTCCTACAATGAGCAGTTCTTC. It codes for CASIIRSYNEQFF.

This clonotype has a handful of counts. As DNA, the CDR3 is TGTGCCAGCAGCTCGGGATTTAGGGATGAGCAGTTCTTC. Amino acids: CASSSGFRDEQFF. The gene calls are TRBV7-9 and TRBJ2-1; a possible D gene is TRBD2 (5 bases). Looked up from germline, CDR1 is SEHNR and CDR2 is FQNEAQ (reference sequence). The CDR3 sequence is 13 residues long. The V end lost 4 bases, the J end lost 8 bases, and 12 bases lay between the germline ends.

The chain couples TRBV4-2 to TRBJ1-5; a weak D match, TRBD1 (5 bases). The germline V and J ends were trimmed by 1 base and 4 bases, with 17 bases remaining between them. Germline values: CDR1 LGHNA, CDR2 YNFKEQ. The CDR3 is 17 residues long. CDR3 DNA: TGTGCCAGCAGCCAAGCCCCGTTGGGGCAGAGGAATCAGCCCCAGCATTTT. It encodes CASSQAPLGQRNQPQHF.

V gene TRBV7-2 combines with J gene TRBJ1-1; 7 bases match TRBD1. The V gene's germline CDR1 is SGHTA and CDR2 FQGNSA. With 5 bases clipped from V and 0 bases from J, the junction kept 6 bases outside the gene matches. The CDR3 has 15 amino acids. CDR3 protein: CASSNTGTVNTEAFF. The CDR3 nucleotides are TGTGCCAGCAGCAACACCGGGACAGTGAACACTGAAGCTTTCTTT.

The chain couples TRBV10-3 to TRBJ2-3, with 9 bases matching TRBD1. J was trimmed by 4 bases and V by 2 bases; bases with no gene match: 4. Germline CDR1 reads ENHRY; CDR2 reads SYGVKD. The CDR3 runs to 15 residues. This chain's CDR3 is CAISEGDRAADTQYF. The DNA for the CDR3 is TGTGCCATCAGTGAGGGGGACAGGGCTGCAGATACGCAGTATTTT.

This clonotype was detected a few times. DNA for the CDR3: TGCGCCAGCAGCTTGCAGCCAGGGACCACTGAAGCTTTCTTT. Translating it yields CASSLQPGTTEAFF. The J gene is TRBJ1-1, the V gene TRBV5-1; possibly TRBD1 for D (5 bases). CDR1 is SGHRS and CDR2 is YFSETQ in the germline V gene. Between the trimmed V and J ends, which lost 1 base and 4 bases, there was a span of 11 bases. The CDR3 has 14 amino acids.

This rearrangement joins TRBV7-9 to TRBJ2-7; 7 positions agree with TRBD1. This CDR3 contains 14 residues. Trimming took 6 bases from V and 2 from J; bases not matched to a gene: 7. CDR1 SEHNR and CDR2 FQNEAQ come from the germline V gene (reference sequence). CDR3 residues: CASRAPDRAYEQYF. The DNA for the CDR3 is TGTGCCAGCAGGGCTCCAGACAGGGCCTACGAGCAGTACTTC.

A few counts support this clonotype. The chain is built from TRBV12-3 or TRBV12-4 and TRBJ1-2; D unclear. V dropped 6 bases and J dropped 0 bases, with 20 bases sitting between them. The CDR3 length is 17 residues. The CDR3 is CASSKRRGNSPNYGYTF. The CDR3 DNA reads TGTGCCAGCAGCAAGAGACGGGGAAACTCACCTAACTATGGCTACACCTTC.

Comment on this clonotype: The missing conserved phenylalanine or tryptophan at the end of this CDR3 makes a read error likely. The gene calls are TRBV10-3 and TRBJ2-2, with 10 bases matching TRBD2. The CDR3 has 17 amino acids. The germline V gene encodes CDR1 ENHRY and CDR2 SYGVKD. Trimming at V came to 4 bases and at J to 6 bases, leaving 11 bases not matched to a gene. The chain's CDR3 is CAISGGEREGRAGELFL. The CDR3 DNA reads TGTGCCATCAGTGGGGGCGAGCGGGAGGGCCGCGCCGGGGAGCTGTTTTTA.

This chain joins TRBV7-2 and TRBJ1-2; a weak D match, TRBD1 (5 bases). The CDR3 is 14 amino acids. From germline, CDR1 is SGHTA and CDR2 FQGNSA. Trimming removed 2 bases at V and 7 bases at J, with 14 bases between. As DNA, the CDR3 is TGTGCCAGCAGCTTACAGGGCCGGCCTAGTGGCTACACCTTC. Translated: CASSLQGRPSGYTF. Complete variable domain (other parts from reference TRBV7-2 and TRBJ1-2): GAGVSQSPSNKVTEKGKDVELRCDPISGHTALYWYRQSLGQGLEFLIYFQGNSAPDKSGLPSDRFSAERTGGSVSTLTIQRTQQEDSAVYLCASSLQGRPSGYTFGSGTRLTVV.

This chain connects TRBV20-1 to TRBJ2-3; TRBD2 matches at 7 bases. With 6 bases clipped from V and 7 bases from J, the junction kept 10 bases outside the gene matches. The CDR3 spans 13 residues. Germline V gives CDR1 DFQATT, CDR2 SNEGSKA (reference sequence). DNA for the CDR3: TGCAGTGCCCCGTGGGAGGGCCGAAATACGCAGTATTTT. As protein: CSAPWEGRNTQYF.

The chain employs TRBV9 and TRBJ2-7, with 7 bases that match TRBD1. Trimming removed 0 bases from V and 3 bases from J; junction bases left unmatched: 3. Germline V CDR1 and CDR2: SGDLS, YYNGEE. This CDR3 spans 14 amino acids. The DNA of the CDR3 is TGTGCCAGCAGCGTAGAGCCAGGGGGCTACGAGCAGTACTTC. Protein sequence: CASSVEPGGYEQYF.

This chain joins TRBV20-1 and TRBJ2-4, with TRBD2 identical over 7 bases. V shed 3 bases and J 9 bases; nucleotides not matched to a gene: 8. Germline CDR1 and CDR2: DFQATT and SNEGSKA (reference sequence). CDR3 size: 13 residues. In DNA form, the CDR3 reads TGCAGTGCTAGTCAGACTAGCCCGGGCATTCAGTACTTC. Translating it yields CSASQTSPGIQYF.